These 18 T cell receptor beta chains were sequenced from one sample in a study of regulatory T cells in long-lasting Graves disease. Through Arm-PCR of CDR3 regions and iRepertoire HTBI primers, TCR beta libraries were built. Each CDR3 protein is one row after TCRdb ran MiXCR on the multiplex PCR reads. The sample has around 510,000 distinct CDR3 sequences; around 20% are singletons. Time point reported: persistent/refractory GD, antithyroid drugs over 5 years with positive TRAb. There was RNA extracted from PBMCs, and the TCR library was made from it. The specimen was peripheral blood mononuclear cells (PBMCs), collected when the disease was refractory, from a patient treated with antithyroid drugs. These receptors came from a female donor with Graves disease.

This chain joins TRBV20-1 and TRBJ2-7; 8 bases agree with TRBD2. Germline loops: CDR1 DFQATT, CDR2 SNEGSKA (reference sequence). This CDR3 has 14 residues. Trimming at V came to 5 bases and at J to 3 bases, leaving 9 bases not matched to a gene. CDR3 region: CSAPPGTRGYEQYF. CDR3 nucleotides: TGCAGTGCTCCTCCTGGGACTAGAGGCTACGAGCAGTACTTC.

At least ten counts were recorded for this clonotype. CDR3 in amino acids: CATRGGTNEKLFF. The CDR3 DNA follows: TGTGCCACCAGAGGCGGAACTAATGAAAAACTGTTTTTT. The chain recombines TRBV2 with TRBJ1-4; D is unclear. Per germline, CDR1 SNHLY and CDR2 FYNNEI. The V end was cut by 10 bases, the J end by 1 base, with 10 bases between. The CDR3 is 13 amino acids.

The chain combines TRBV7-2 with TRBJ2-7; tentatively, D is TRBD1 or TRBD2 (5 bases each). Trimming took 5 bases from V and 3 from J, leaving 17 bases between them. Germline V gene sequence: CDR1 SGHTA, CDR2 FQGNSA. This CDR3 is 15 amino acids long. The CDR3 sequence: CASSRRWGEDYEQYF. CDR3 coding DNA: TGTGCCAGCAGCAGGAGGTGGGGCGAAGACTACGAGCAGTACTTC.

This clonotype turned up a few times. The chain has TRBV19 and TRBJ1-5, with no clear D. CDR1 LNHDA and CDR2 SQIVND come from the germline V gene (reference sequence). The CDR3 has 15 amino acids. Trimming took off 5 bases at V and 6 bases at J, with 17 bases between the two ends. CDR3 loop: CASSVQRVSGQPQHF. The DNA for the CDR3 is TGTGCCAGTAGTGTACAGAGGGTGTCCGGTCAGCCCCAGCATTTT.

The chain links TRBV28 to TRBJ2-1, with D maybe TRBD2 (6 bases). Trimming took 3 bases from V and 4 from J, leaving 16 bases between them. This CDR3 has 16 amino acids. Germline CDR1 is MDHEN and CDR2 is SYDVKM. The DNA of the CDR3 is TGTGCCAGCAGTTTCCCTTCTAGCGACAGTTACAATGAGCAGTTCTTC. This codes for CASSFPSSDSYNEQFF.

In this sample, this clonotype turned up many times. The chain combines TRBV27 with TRBJ2-5; 9 bases match TRBD1. The CDR3 covers 15 residues. V was clipped by 8 bases and J by 5 bases; unmatched bases: 12. The germline gives CDR1 MNHEY, CDR2 SMNVEV (reference sequence). The CDR3 DNA follows: TGTGCCAGCCGCTCGGCCGGACAGGGGAGTGAGACCCAGTACTTC. Translation gives CASRSAGQGSETQYF.

This clonotype came up a few times. The V and J genes are TRBV20-1 and TRBJ2-7; 8 bases match TRBD2. The CDR3 is 14 residues long. Germline CDR1 reads DFQATT; CDR2 reads SNEGSKA (reference sequence). Trimming removed 5 bases from V and 3 bases from J; junction bases left unmatched: 9. In DNA form, the CDR3 reads TGCAGTGCTGAGGGACTAGGCTCGGTCTACGAGCAGTACTTC. Its protein product is CSAEGLGSVYEQYF.

The table lists this clonotype with a few counts. This may stem from a read error, because a much larger clone lies one nucleotide away. This chain uses TRBV6-1 with TRBJ1-5; 8 bases fit TRBD1. This CDR3 has 14 amino acids. V dropped 1 base and J dropped 5; count of bases not matched to a gene: 1. Germline V gives CDR1 MNHNS, CDR2 SASEGT. The CDR3 here is CASSEGQGYQPQHF. The CDR3 nucleotides are TGTGCCAGCAGTGAAGGACAGGGGTATCAGCCCCAGCATTTT.

This clonotype has only a few counts. This may be a read error, as it is one base from a much larger clone. The rearrangement uses TRBV2 and TRBJ2-7, with 10 bases identical to TRBD2. CDR3 length: 15 residues. With 11 bases clipped from V and 7 bases from J, the junction kept 17 bases outside the gene matches. Germline loops: CDR1 SNHLY, CDR2 FYNNEI. In nucleotides, the CDR3 is TGTGCCGTACCAGGGGCTAGCGGGAGTCTAGGAGAGCAGTACTTC. It codes for CAVPGASGSLGEQYF.

The chain employs TRBV19 and TRBJ2-2; a possible D gene is TRBD2 (5 bases). V lost 3 bases, J lost 5 bases, and 16 bases lay in between. This CDR3 spans 16 amino acids. Germline assignment: CDR1 LNHDA and CDR2 SQIVND (reference sequence). The CDR3 bases are TGTGCCAGTAGTATTGGTGGGAGATTGTGGACCGGGGAGCTGTTTTTT. This encodes CASSIGGRLWTGELFF.

This clonotype was picked up a small number of times. J is TRBJ1-1 and V is TRBV29-1, with D hard to call. Germline loops: CDR1 SQVTM, CDR2 ANQGSEA. V was pared by 0 bases and J by 8 bases, with 13 bases between. The CDR3 totals 13 residues. Here the CDR3 DNA reads TGCAGCGTTGAAGACTCCCTCACCACCGAAGCTTTCTTT. It specifies CSVEDSLTTEAFF.

In this sample, this clonotype turned up many times. The CDR3 here is CASRESRDYGYTF. For the CDR3, the DNA is TGTGCCAGCAGGGAGAGCAGGGACTATGGCTACACCTTC. The rearrangement links TRBV6-1 to TRBJ1-2; the D gene is possibly TRBD1 (5 bases). Germline loops: CDR1 MNHNS, CDR2 SASEGT. The CDR3 length is 13 residues. Trimming stripped 6 bases from V and 3 bases from J, with 11 bases between.

This clonotype occurred many times. The chain combines TRBV2 with TRBJ1-5; D unclear. Germline CDR1 SNHLY, CDR2 FYNNEI. Between the trimmed V and J ends, which lost 3 bases and 1 base, there was a span of 10 bases. This CDR3 has 15 residues. CDR3 sequence (DNA): TGTGCCAGCAGTGAGTCCTTGGCGAGCAATCAGCCCCAGCATTTT. Its translation is CASSESLASNQPQHF.

This chain joins TRBV28 and TRBJ2-6; possibly TRBD1 for D (5 bases). Between the trimmed V and J ends, which lost 8 bases and 2 bases, there was a span of 19 bases. Germline V gene data show CDR1 as MDHEN and CDR2 as SYDVKM. The CDR3 is 17 residues long. The CDR3 DNA is TGTGCCAGCCGGTCTCTTCTATTAGGGGCTGGGGCCAACGTCCTGACTTTC. Its translation: CASRSLLLGAGANVLTF.

The chain joins TRBV19 to TRBJ2-7; 12 bases fit TRBD2. The CDR3 consists of 15 residues. Trimming cost V 4 bases and J 3 bases; bases outside gene matches: 4. Germline V lookup: CDR1 LNHDA, CDR2 SQIVND (reference sequence). CDR3 region: CASSSWTSGVYEQYF. In DNA, the CDR3 is TGTGCCAGTAGTAGTTGGACTAGCGGGGTCTACGAGCAGTACTTC.

The rearrangement joins TRBV29-1 to TRBJ1-1; 7 bases line up with TRBD1. J was trimmed by 7 bases and V by 1 base; bases with no gene match: 9. The V gene's germline CDR1 is SQVTM and CDR2 ANQGSEA. CDR3 length: 14 amino acids. The CDR3 here is CSVEVPQGENEAFF. Written as DNA, the CDR3 is TGCAGCGTTGAAGTTCCCCAGGGGGAGAATGAAGCTTTCTTT.

This clonotype appeared a few times. The conserved phenylalanine or tryptophan normally closing the CDR3 is absent here, so this likely arose from a read error. V gene TRBV19 combines with J gene TRBJ1-1, with TRBD1 as a possible D gene (5 bases). The V and J ends lost 7 bases and 6 bases respectively, with 18 bases between them. The CDR3 runs to 14 residues. The germline CDR1 and CDR2 sequences are LNHDA and SQIVND (reference sequence). CDR3 region: CASTLRGLKAEAFL. The CDR3 nucleotides are TGTGCCAGTACCCTCCGGGGCCTCAAGGCTGAAGCTTTCCTT.

In its sample, this clonotype was seen a few times. CDR3 nucleotide sequence: TGTGCCAGCAGGGAACCCGGGGGCAATCAGCCCCAGCATTTT. Protein: CASREPGGNQPQHF. The chain is built from TRBV6-2 or TRBV6-3 and TRBJ1-5; D gene ambiguous. CDR3 length: 14 residues. V was trimmed by 6 bases and J by 2 bases, leaving 11 bases between them. Germline V CDR1 and CDR2: MNHEY, SVGEGT.